A single sample gave rise to the 13 T cell receptor beta chains below, sequenced in a study of shared clonotypes between healthy human individuals. Here immunoSEQ multiplex PCR was the method, and the copy in TCRdb shows in-frame clones only, minus some. The sample holds approximately 720,000 clones, about two thirds seen once. The specimen sequenced was memory CD4+ T cells sorted from blood. Subset here: CD45RA-negative fraction. These receptors came from a woman in her 30s in good health.

V is TRBV6-5 and J is TRBJ2-3; 7 bases are shared with TRBD2. The CDR3 covers 14 residues. V dropped 8 bases and J dropped 9; count of bases not matched to a gene: 14. The germline V gene encodes CDR1 MNHEY and CDR2 SVGAGI. CDR3: CASGRAGPLGTQYF. As DNA, the CDR3 is TGTGCCAGCGGCAGAGCGGGACCTCTGGGCACGCAGTATTTT.

This clone has only a few counts. The chain couples TRBV29-1 to TRBJ2-1; 9 nucleotides line up with TRBD2. CDR1 and CDR2 (germline): SQVTM, ANQGSEA. J lost 6 bases, V lost 4 bases, and 16 bases had no gene match. CDR3 length equals 17 residues. In nucleotides, the CDR3 is TGCAGCGTTGTCAAGGGGATAGCGGGAGTCTTCGGCAATGAGCAGTTCTTC. Amino acids: CSVVKGIAGVFGNEQFF.

V usage is TRBV4-1 and J usage is TRBJ1-5; D call uncertain. Per the germline V gene, CDR1 is MGHRA and CDR2 is YSYEKL. This CDR3 region has 15 residues. The V and J ends lost 1 base and 5 bases respectively, with 12 bases between them. Here the CDR3 reads CASSQARRSDQPQHF. The DNA for the CDR3 is TGCGCCAGCAGCCAAGCCCGGCGGAGCGATCAGCCCCAGCATTTT.

The rearrangement joins TRBV18 to TRBJ1-2; D gene unclear. This CDR3 comprises 13 residues. The germline V and J ends were trimmed by 0 bases and 8 bases, with 10 bases remaining between them. The V gene's germline CDR1 is KGHSH and CDR2 LQKENI. DNA of the CDR3: TGTGCCAGCTCACCACCGAATCAGTACGGCTACACCTTC. Amino acids: CASSPPNQYGYTF.

The chain employs TRBV6-5 and TRBJ2-7; 15 bases are shared with TRBD2. V lost 5 bases and J lost 3; bases outside the gene matches: 2. Germline assignment: CDR1 MNHEY and CDR2 SVGAGI. The CDR3 spans 15 residues. The CDR3 sequence is CASSGLAGGLYEQYF. CDR3 in DNA: TGTGCCAGCAGTGGACTAGCGGGAGGGCTCTACGAGCAGTACTTC.

A few counts support this clone. This chain uses TRBV18 with TRBJ2-7; D is unresolved. The CDR3 spans 14 residues. Trimming removed 0 bases from V and 5 bases from J, with 11 bases in between. CDR1 KGHSH and CDR2 LQKENI come from the germline V gene. The CDR3: CASSPPQPADEQYF. CDR3 bases: TGTGCCAGCTCACCACCGCAACCTGCCGACGAGCAGTACTTC.

This rearrangement joins TRBV25-1 to TRBJ1-5; the match to TRBD1 covers 7 bases. Germline CDR1 is MGHDK and CDR2 is SYGVNS. The CDR3 length is 14 residues. The trim removed 6 bases at V and 6 bases at J, leaving 8 bases unmatched. The CDR3 loop reads CASSPGQATQPQHF. The DNA for the CDR3 is TGTGCCAGCAGCCCTGGACAGGCAACTCAGCCCCAGCATTTT.

This clone was observed once. The CDR3 region is CASSFRGQGGQPQHF. The CDR3 DNA follows: TGTGCCAGCAGTTTCCGAGGTCAGGGTGGACAGCCCCAGCATTTT. The chain joins TRBV28 to TRBJ1-5; D possibly corresponds to TRBD1 (5 bases). CDR3 length: 15 amino acids. Trimming left V 3 bases short and J 7 bases short, with 16 bases between. Germline CDR1 MDHEN, CDR2 SYDVKM.

The rearrangement uses TRBV28 and TRBJ2-7; weak D call: TRBD1 (8 bases). V was clipped by 4 bases and J by 4 bases, with 17 bases between them. Germline values: CDR1 MDHEN, CDR2 SYDVKM. The CDR3 has 15 amino acids. The CDR3 coding sequence is TGTGCCAGCAGTTACCAGGGGGCGGGGGATTACGAGCAGTACTTC. Translated: CASSYQGAGDYEQYF.

Details on this clone: This CDR3 is also generated by other DNA sequences in the sample. This chain links TRBV4-1 with TRBJ1-3; no firm D call. Germline V gene data show CDR1 as MGHRA and CDR2 as YSYEKL. The V end lost 0 bases, the J end lost 4 bases, and 4 bases lay between the germline ends. The CDR3 covers 13 residues. CDR3 region: CASSQDRGNTIYF. The CDR3 DNA reads TGCGCCAGCAGCCAAGATCGGGGAAACACCATATATTTT.

The rearrangement joins TRBV13 to TRBJ2-7, with D perhaps matching TRBD1 (6 bases). The CDR3 consists of 14 residues. Trimming cost V 7 bases and J 1 base, with 14 bases left between them. From germline, CDR1 is PRHDT and CDR2 FYEKMQ (reference sequence). This CDR3 reads CASIKQGRSYEQYF. Written as DNA, the CDR3 is TGTGCCAGCATCAAACAGGGCAGGTCCTACGAGCAGTACTTC.

The rearrangement uses TRBV6-1 and TRBJ1-2, with a possible D match to TRBD1 (6 bases). The germline V gene encodes CDR1 MNHNS and CDR2 SASEGT. The CDR3 loop spans 14 amino acids. Trimming left V 0 bases short and J 9 bases short, with 14 bases between. This CDR3 is CASSEATGQNSYTF. CDR3 in DNA: TGTGCCAGCAGTGAAGCCACAGGGCAGAACAGCTACACCTTC.

The V gene is TRBV6-5, the J gene TRBJ2-2; TRBD1 might be the D (6 bases). This CDR3 region has 14 residues. V gave up 7 bases and J gave up 7 bases, with 16 bases separating them. CDR1 and CDR2 from the germline V gene are MNHEY and SVGAGI. In nucleotides, the CDR3 is TGTGCCAGCACCTATGGGACATTACACGGGGAGCTGTTTTTT. Protein: CASTYGTLHGELFF.